Listed here are 27 T cell receptor beta chains from one sample, sequenced in a study of a mutant IDH1 vaccine in newly diagnosed glioma. Antigens for these TCRs are unknown. TCRdb's copy holds only in-frame clones and misses some; the assay was immunoSEQ multiplex PCR. The sample contains about 64,000 clones, about 85% of which appear only once. The time point here: week 23, last vaccination. Vaccinated patients received 300 ug of mutant IDH1 20-mer peptide per dose, with topical imiquimod. The source material was PBMCs, sampled from a glioma patient whose treatment included an IDH1 peptide vaccine. The receptors were sampled from a man aged 30 to 45 with glioma.

This chain uses TRBV6-5 with TRBJ1-4, with TRBD1 as a possible D gene (6 bases). Germline V lookup: CDR1 MNHEY, CDR2 SVGAGI. Trimming shortened V by 2 bases and J by 0 bases, and 10 bases separated the two germline ends. The CDR3 is made up of 16 amino acids. The CDR3: CASSYQGHPTNEKLFF. CDR3 coding DNA: TGTGCCAGCAGTTACCAGGGGCACCCAACTAATGAAAAACTGTTTTTT.

The chain recombines TRBV7-8 with TRBJ1-5, with 7 bases that match TRBD1. The J segment lost 4 bases and the V segment lost 6 bases, leaving 15 bases of the junction unmatched. CDR3 length: 17 amino acids. Germline values: CDR1 SGHVS, CDR2 FQNEAQ. CDR3 loop: CASSLPRDSKKNQPQHF. The CDR3 DNA reads TGTGCCAGCAGTCTACCCAGGGACAGTAAAAAAAATCAGCCCCAGCATTTT.

This clone was picked up one time. The chain joins TRBV2 to TRBJ2-7; the D gene is possibly TRBD1 (6 bases). CDR3 length: 13 amino acids. The V and J ends lost 7 bases and 2 bases respectively, with 12 bases between them. Per germline, CDR1 SNHLY and CDR2 FYNNEI. The CDR3 DNA follows: TGTGCCAGCATCGAGGGGGATACCTACGAGCAGTACTTC. Translating it yields CASIEGDTYEQYF.

The chain couples TRBV30 to TRBJ1-4; a possible D gene is TRBD1 (6 bases). This CDR3 region has 14 residues. Trimming left V 2 bases short and J 8 bases short, with 15 bases between. Germline V gives CDR1 GTSNPN, CDR2 SVGIG (reference sequence). The CDR3: CAWSRGGGEEKLFF. CDR3 bases: TGTGCCTGGAGTCGCGGGGGCGGAGAGGAAAAACTGTTTTTT.

The rearrangement uses TRBV21-1 and TRBJ1-3; no DNA check was done on the table's D call, TRBD1. TRBV21-1 represents a pseudogene. This CDR3 has 15 amino acids. CDR3 coding DNA: TGTGCCAGCAGTTCTCAAGACAGGCCGAGAAACACCATATATTTT. Amino acids: CASSSQDRPRNTIYF.

V usage is TRBV5-1 and J usage is TRBJ2-1; TRBD2 matches at 11 bases. Germline V lookup: CDR1 SGHRS, CDR2 YFSETQ. J gave up 3 bases and V 3 bases, and 2 bases lay outside the gene matches. There are 15 residues in the CDR3. The CDR3 reads CASSYGTSGYNEQFF. DNA for the CDR3: TGCGCCAGCAGCTACGGGACTAGCGGCTACAATGAGCAGTTCTTC.

The V gene is TRBV7-2, the J gene TRBJ2-3, with no clear D. Germline V gene data show CDR1 as SGHTA and CDR2 as FQGNSA. CDR3 length: 12 amino acids. V gave up 0 bases and J gave up 6 bases, with 4 bases separating them. The CDR3 DNA is TGTGCCAGCAGCTTAGCTACGGATACGCAGTATTTT. Protein: CASSLATDTQYF. Filled out from reference TRBV7-2 and TRBJ2-3, the complete variable domain reads GAGVSQSPSNKVTEKGKDVELRCDPISGHTALYWYRQSLGQGLEFLIYFQGNSAPDKSGLPSDRFSAERTGGSVSTLTIQRTQQEDSAVYLCASSLATDTQYFGPGTRLTVL.

In its sample, this clone was seen once. This chain uses TRBV7-9 with TRBJ2-1; no firm D call. The germline V gene has CDR1 SEHNR and CDR2 FQNEAQ (reference sequence). The CDR3 covers 16 residues. V lost 1 base, J lost 4 bases, and 14 bases lay in between. The CDR3 here is CASSLGLGRAYNEQFF. The CDR3 region has the DNA TGTGCCAGCAGCTTAGGTCTGGGTCGGGCGTACAATGAGCAGTTCTTC.

J is TRBJ2-3 and V is TRBV29-1; 10 bases match TRBD2. This CDR3 is 15 amino acids long. Germline CDR1 reads SQVTM; CDR2 reads ANQGSEA. The CDR3 bases are TGCAGTGCGTACGGGACTAGCGCCAGCACAGATACGCAGTATTTT. The encoded protein is CSAYGTSASTDTQYF.

The chain has TRBV5-1 and TRBJ2-3, with D unresolved. CDR1 and CDR2 from the germline V gene are SGHRS and YFSETQ. CDR3 length: 11 residues. V was clipped by 3 bases and J by 8 bases, with 7 bases between them. CDR3 region: CASSSRGTQYF. The CDR3 region has the DNA TGCGCCAGCAGCTCCCGCGGTACGCAGTATTTT.

The chain's CDR3 is CAIATGGNYEQFF. The CDR3 bases are TGTGCCATCGCGACGGGGGGCAACTATGAGCAGTTCTTC. This chain links TRBV10-3 with TRBJ2-1; TRBD2 might be the D (7 bases). Germline CDR1 and CDR2: ENHRY and SYGVKD. With 8 bases removed from V and 8 bases from J, the gap between germline ends came to 16 bases. The CDR3 runs 13 residues.

The chain links TRBV7-9 to TRBJ2-2; 8 bases are a match to TRBD1. The germline V gene has CDR1 SEHNR and CDR2 FQNEAQ (reference sequence). The CDR3 runs 16 residues. V was pared by 3 bases and J by 5 bases, with 8 bases of the junction left unmatched. CDR3 bases: TGTGCCAGCAGCTTCGGCCAGGGGGCGCGTACCGGGGAGCTGTTTTTT. Amino acid sequence: CASSFGQGARTGELFF.

This sequence joins TRBV7-9 and TRBJ2-2; D remains ambiguous. Germline V gene lookup returns CDR1 SEHNR and CDR2 FQNEAQ (reference sequence). Trimming took 5 bases from V and 0 from J, leaving 13 bases between them. CDR3 size: 16 residues. The CDR3 nucleotides read TGTGCCAGCAGCCCGCAGACCGACGCGAACACCGGGGAGCTGTTTTTT. It is translated as CASSPQTDANTGELFF.

The chain has TRBV14 and TRBJ2-6, with D unclear. V was pared by 4 bases and J by 1 base, with 11 bases between. The CDR3 is 16 amino acids. Germline values: CDR1 SGHDN, CDR2 FVKESK. CDR3 sequence: CASSPLMGSGANVLTF. CDR3 coding DNA: TGTGCCAGCAGCCCCCTAATGGGATCTGGGGCCAACGTCCTGACTTTC.

The V call is TRBV28, the J call TRBJ1-2; TRBD1 aligns across 8 bases. The CDR3 consists of 14 residues. The germline V gene encodes CDR1 MDHEN and CDR2 SYDVKM. The junction had 16 bases not matched to a gene; V was cut back by 11 bases and J by 8 bases. In DNA, the CDR3 is TGTGCCGGAGCATCGGACAGGGTATATGCAGGCTACACCTTC. Its protein is CAGASDRVYAGYTF.

The rearrangement links TRBV5-1 to TRBJ1-3; D remains ambiguous. Germline CDR1 and CDR2: SGHRS and YFSETQ. The CDR3 covers 14 residues. Between the trimmed V and J ends, which lost 0 bases and 3 bases, there was a span of 7 bases. The CDR3 is CASSLAGIGNTIYF. CDR3 nucleotides: TGCGCCAGCAGCTTGGCTGGAATTGGAAACACCATATATTTT.

V and J are TRBV6-4 and TRBJ2-2, with 15 positions matching TRBD2. Trimming took 3 bases from V and 0 from J; bases not matched to a gene: 8. Germline assignment: CDR1 MRHNA and CDR2 SNTAGT. The CDR3 has 20 residues. The DNA of the CDR3 is TGTGCCAGCAGTGAGGAGCCGGGACTAGCGGGGGGACCGAACACCGGGGAGCTGTTTTTT. It translates to CASSEEPGLAGGPNTGELFF.

The V and J genes are TRBV7-6 and TRBJ1-3; D not certain. Germline V CDR1 and CDR2: SGHVS, FNYEAQ. CDR3 size: 14 residues. The V end was cut by 8 bases, the J end by 2 bases, with 13 bases between. CDR3 nucleotides: TGTGCCAGCGCGGCCGGTGGAACTGGAAACACCATATATTTT. As protein: CASAAGGTGNTIYF.

The chain is built from TRBV7-9 and TRBJ1-6; D gene uncertain. CDR3 length equals 16 residues. The V end was cut by 4 bases, the J end by 8 bases, with 18 bases between. Per the germline V gene, CDR1 is SEHNR and CDR2 is FQNEAQ (reference sequence). The CDR3 is CASSSTVWQEHSPLHF. DNA of the CDR3: TGTGCCAGCAGCTCGACCGTCTGGCAAGAGCATTCACCCCTCCACTTT. The variable domain in full, completed from reference TRBV7-9 and TRBJ1-6, reads DTGVSQNPRHKITKRGQNVTFRCDPISEHNRLYWYRQTLGQGPEFLTYFQNEAQLEKSRLLSDRFSAERPKGSFSTLEIQRTEQGDSAMYLCASSSTVWQEHSPLHFGNGTRLTVT.

The rearrangement joins TRBV27 to TRBJ1-1; TRBD1 matches at 7 bases. CDR1 is MNHEY and CDR2 is SMNVEV in the germline V gene (reference sequence). This CDR3 comprises 14 residues. V trimming: 4 bases; J trimming: 1 base; junction bases outside the gene matches: 3. In DNA form, the CDR3 reads TGTGCCAGCAGTTCTACAGGGGCGAACACTGAAGCTTTCTTT. Encoded protein: CASSSTGANTEAFF.

The genes are TRBV7-2 and TRBJ2-6; D possibly corresponds to TRBD1 (6 bases). This CDR3 is 18 amino acids long. Trimming took off 5 bases at V and 3 bases at J, with 20 bases between the two ends. Germline values: CDR1 SGHTA, CDR2 FQGNSA. For the CDR3, the DNA is TGTGCCAGCAGCCCCCGGGACACCTCCGTGTTTGGGGCCAACGTCCTGACTTTC. It translates to CASSPRDTSVFGANVLTF.

V is TRBV11-2 and J is TRBJ2-1; TRBD1 matches at 9 bases. Germline V gene data show CDR1 as SGHAT and CDR2 as FQNNGV. There are 15 residues in the CDR3. The V and J ends lost 5 bases and 9 bases, in that order; junction bases with no gene match: 11. CDR3 sequence: CASSATGTGLGEQFF. In DNA, the CDR3 is TGTGCCAGCAGCGCAACCGGGACAGGGCTTGGTGAGCAGTTCTTC.

Only a few counts were recorded for this clone. Written as DNA, the CDR3 is TGCAGTGCCAACAGGCACACTGAAGCTTTCTTT. Its protein is CSANRHTEAFF. J is TRBJ1-1 and V is TRBV20-1, with TRBD1 as a possible D gene (5 bases). The CDR3 is made up of 11 amino acids. Germline assignment: CDR1 DFQATT and CDR2 SNEGSKA (reference sequence). Trimming removed 6 bases at V and 3 bases at J, with 8 bases between.

The V call is TRBV7-7, the J call TRBJ2-5, with D unresolved. Trimming cost V 1 base and J 3 bases, with 15 bases left between them. Germline CDR1 SSHAT, CDR2 FNYEAQ (reference sequence). The CDR3 contains 16 residues. The CDR3 loop is CASSLESWAAEETQYF. The CDR3 DNA sequence: TGTGCCAGCAGCTTAGAGTCGTGGGCAGCCGAAGAGACCCAGTACTTC.

The gene calls are TRBV14 and TRBJ1-1, with no clear D. The CDR3 covers 15 residues. The germline CDR1 and CDR2 sequences are SGHDN and FVKESK. The ends were cut back, 0 bases at V and 5 bases at J, with 13 bases in the middle. CDR3 coding DNA: TGTGCCAGCAGCCAAGAAGGCCGGCCGGGTACTGAAGCTTTCTTT. Its translation: CASSQEGRPGTEAFF.

The chain combines TRBV7-6 with TRBJ2-1; 11 bases are a match to TRBD1. The CDR3 runs 16 residues. Germline loops: CDR1 SGHVS, CDR2 FNYEAQ. V was clipped by 2 bases and J by 8 bases; unmatched bases: 8. The CDR3 loop is CASSLTGQGVMDEQFF. The CDR3 DNA reads TGTGCCAGCAGCTTAACGGGACAGGGGGTTATGGATGAGCAGTTCTTC.

The V and J genes are TRBV4-2 and TRBJ2-5; D is possibly TRBD1 (8 bases). The J call may be mistaken, given a closer DNA end match to TRBJ2-7. Per the germline V gene, CDR1 is LGHNA and CDR2 is YNFKEQ. CDR3 length: 16 residues. The CDR3 protein is CASSQPQGGFSYEQYF. CDR3 coding DNA: TGTGCCAGCAGCCAACCACAGGGGGGGTTTTCCTACGAGCAGTACTTC.